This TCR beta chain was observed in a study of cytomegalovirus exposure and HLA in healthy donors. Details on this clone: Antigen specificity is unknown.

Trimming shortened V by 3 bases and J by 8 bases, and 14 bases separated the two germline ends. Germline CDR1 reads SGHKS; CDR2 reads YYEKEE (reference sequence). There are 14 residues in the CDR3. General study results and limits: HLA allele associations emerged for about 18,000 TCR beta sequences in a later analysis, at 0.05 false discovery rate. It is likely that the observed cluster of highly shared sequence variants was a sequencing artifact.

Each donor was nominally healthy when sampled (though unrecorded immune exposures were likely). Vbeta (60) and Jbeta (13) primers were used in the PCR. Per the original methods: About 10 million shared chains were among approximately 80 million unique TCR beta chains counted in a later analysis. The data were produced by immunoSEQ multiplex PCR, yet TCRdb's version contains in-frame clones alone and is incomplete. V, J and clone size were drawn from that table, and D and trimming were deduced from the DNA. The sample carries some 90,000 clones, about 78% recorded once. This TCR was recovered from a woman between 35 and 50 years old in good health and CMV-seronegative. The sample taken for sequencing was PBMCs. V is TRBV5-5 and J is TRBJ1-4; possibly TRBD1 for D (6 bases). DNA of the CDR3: TGTGCCAGCAGCTGGGGGGGGCTGAAAGAAAAACTGTTTTTT. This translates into CASSWGGLKEKLFF.